The 29 T cell receptor beta chains reported below all come from one sample, sequenced in a study of vaccination effects on CD4 cells after COVID-19. Antigen specificity for these receptors is unknown. Antigen-specific CD4+ T cells were expanded with viral peptide pools in the ViraFEST assay before sequencing. Having been cultured for under twelve days, the cells underwent CD4+ T cell isolation. Clones were sequenced by immunoSEQ multiplex PCR, and TCRdb holds only the in-frame ones, with some missing. Among roughly 15,000 clones listed, 76% were seen once. The sequencing here drew on CD4+ T cells from PBMCs cultured with HCoV-229E spike peptides, taken before COVID-19 vaccination. These receptors came from a human donor who received a COVID-19 vaccine.

V is TRBV27 and J is TRBJ2-2; possibly TRBD1 for D (6 bases). The CDR3 contains 15 residues. The V end lost 5 bases, the J end lost 6 bases, and 16 bases lay between the germline ends. CDR1 MNHEY and CDR2 SMNVEV come from the germline V gene (reference sequence). The CDR3 DNA sequence: TGTGCCAGCAGTAGCTGGGGGCCGTTGCCCGGGGAGCTGTTTTTT. The encoded protein is CASSSWGPLPGELFF.

The chain links TRBV29-1 to TRBJ1-5; the D gene is possibly TRBD1 (6 bases). This CDR3 region has 16 residues. The ends were cut back, 7 bases at V and 0 bases at J, with 19 bases in the middle. From germline, CDR1 is SQVTM and CDR2 ANQGSEA. The DNA for the CDR3 is TGCAGCGCCTCCACAGGGAGCCCCTATAGCAATCAGCCCCAGCATTTT. As protein: CSASTGSPYSNQPQHF.

This clone showed up just once. J is TRBJ2-1 and V is TRBV27; 7 bases align to TRBD2. The J segment lost 4 bases and the V segment lost 5 bases, leaving 5 bases of the junction unmatched. The germline gives CDR1 MNHEY, CDR2 SMNVEV (reference sequence). The CDR3 is 14 amino acids. The CDR3 bases are TGTGCCAGCAGTCCTAGCGGAGTTTACAATGAGCAGTTCTTC. This encodes CASSPSGVYNEQFF.

This chain joins TRBV5-8 and TRBJ2-5, with no clear D. This CDR3 has 13 residues. The V gene's germline CDR1 is SGHTS and CDR2 YDEGEE. Trimming pared 1 base from V and 2 bases from J, leaving 6 bases between. The CDR3 is CASSLKGQETQYF. CDR3 nucleotide sequence: TGTGCCAGCAGCTTGAAGGGACAAGAGACCCAGTACTTC.

This clone was seen only a few times. This rearrangement joins TRBV28 to TRBJ2-1, with TRBD2 matching over 8 bases. Germline V lookup: CDR1 MDHEN, CDR2 SYDVKM. V was clipped by 6 bases and J by 9 bases; unmatched bases: 16. This CDR3 is built from 16 residues. The CDR3 nucleotides are TGTGCCAGCAGGTCCGCCGGGACTAGACAAGTAGGTGAGCAGTTCTTC. Protein: CASRSAGTRQVGEQFF.

The rearrangement joins TRBV5-6 to TRBJ1-6; D gene unclear. The CDR3 length is 14 residues. V was shortened by 0 bases and J by 10 bases, with 11 bases between the two germline ends. CDR1 and CDR2 from the germline V gene are SGHDT and YYEEEE. The CDR3 here is CASSLDSPGSPLHF. In nucleotides, the CDR3 is TGTGCCAGCAGCTTGGACAGCCCGGGGTCACCCCTCCACTTT.

The V call is TRBV19, the J call TRBJ1-3; D uncertain. The CDR3 sequence is 18 residues long. CDR1 LNHDA and CDR2 SQIVND come from the germline V gene (reference sequence). The V end was cut by 6 bases, the J end by 0 bases, with 21 bases between. The chain's CDR3 is CASSRSHTVGPSGNTIYF. In DNA, the CDR3 is TGTGCCAGTAGCCGCTCTCACACGGTGGGTCCCTCTGGAAACACCATATATTTT.

This clone has more than one count but fewer than ten. The chain is built from TRBV5-1 and TRBJ2-2; D not resolved. V lost 0 bases and J 5 bases, leaving 14 bases between the germline ends. The CDR3 loop spans 16 amino acids. The V gene's germline CDR1 is SGHRS and CDR2 YFSETQ. The CDR3 here is CASSLETMGLTGELFF. As DNA, the CDR3 is TGCGCCAGCAGCTTGGAAACTATGGGTCTTACCGGGGAGCTGTTTTTT.

This chain joins TRBV7-9 and TRBJ1-2; TRBD1 matches at 8 bases. Per germline, CDR1 SEHNR and CDR2 FQNEAQ (reference sequence). The ends lost 3 bases at V and 7 bases at J; junction bases unmatched: 4. CDR3 length: 13 amino acids. The CDR3 loop reads CASSLLQGGGYTF. Written as DNA, the CDR3 is TGTGCCAGCAGCTTGTTACAGGGGGGTGGCTACACCTTC.

CDR3 sequence reads: CASSYRLAGNPRTYEQYF. CDR3 nucleotide sequence: TGTGCCAGCAGTTACCGACTAGCGGGAAATCCCCGCACCTACGAGCAGTACTTC. The chain combines TRBV5-6 with TRBJ2-7, with 11 bases lining up with TRBD2. The V and J ends lost 5 bases and 2 bases, in that order; junction bases with no gene match: 15. There are 18 residues in the CDR3. Germline CDR1 is SGHDT and CDR2 is YYEEEE.

V gene TRBV28 combines with J gene TRBJ2-6, with a tentative D call TRBD1 (6 bases). Trimming stripped 3 bases from V and 0 bases from J, with 15 bases between. CDR1 is MDHEN and CDR2 is SYDVKM in the germline V gene. There are 18 residues in the CDR3. CDR3 sequence reads: CASSLWQGMGSGANVLTF. The CDR3 DNA reads TGTGCCAGCAGTTTGTGGCAGGGGATGGGCTCTGGGGCCAACGTCCTGACTTTC. The complete variable domain, with remaining parts taken from reference TRBV28 and TRBJ2-6, reads DVKVTQSSRYLVKRTGEKVFLECVQDMDHENMFWYRQDPGLGLRLIYFSYDVKMKEKGDIPEGYSVSREKKERFSLILESASTNQTSMYLCASSLWQGMGSGANVLTFGAGSRLTVL.

The rearrangement joins TRBV15 to TRBJ1-5; D gene uncertain. There are 15 residues in the CDR3. Trimming stripped 5 bases from V and 8 bases from J, with 19 bases between. Germline V lookup: CDR1 LNHNV, CDR2 YYDKDF (reference sequence). CDR3 sequence (DNA): TGTGCCACCAGCCGGGAGAGGACGATAGGGAAGCCCCAGCATTTT. Translating gives CATSRERTIGKPQHF.

The chain carries TRBV19 and TRBJ1-1; D not certain. V shed 3 bases and J shed 0 bases, with 5 bases lying between them. The CDR3 is 13 amino acids. Germline-derived CDR1 and CDR2 are LNHDA and SQIVND (reference sequence). CDR3 residues: CASSIGVNTEAFF. The CDR3 nucleotides read TGTGCCAGTAGTATTGGTGTGAACACTGAAGCTTTCTTT. Complete variable domain (other parts from reference TRBV19 and TRBJ1-1): DGGITQSPKYLFRKEGQNVTLSCEQNLNHDAMYWYRQDPGQGLRLIYYSQIVNDFQKGDIAEGYSVSREKKESFPLTVTSAQKNPTAFYLCASSIGVNTEAFFGQGTRLTVV.

The chain joins TRBV6-5 to TRBJ2-7, with 11 bases identical to TRBD1. Trimming removed 2 bases from V and 3 bases from J; junction bases left unmatched: 6. The CDR3 runs 16 residues. Germline V gives CDR1 MNHEY, CDR2 SVGAGI. The CDR3, as DNA: TGTGCCAGCAGTTACCTCCGGGGGACAGGGGGCTACGAGCAGTACTTC. Protein product: CASSYLRGTGGYEQYF.

The rearrangement links TRBV11-2 to TRBJ2-5; D is ambiguous. From germline, CDR1 is SGHAT and CDR2 FQNNGV. The CDR3 covers 14 residues. Trimming cost V 2 bases and J 3 bases, with 10 bases left between them. The CDR3 is CASSLSLGKETQYF. The CDR3, as DNA: TGTGCCAGCAGCTTATCGTTGGGGAAAGAGACCCAGTACTTC.

V usage is TRBV28 and J usage is TRBJ1-1; TRBD1 might be the D (6 bases). This CDR3 region has 13 residues. The germline gives CDR1 MDHEN, CDR2 SYDVKM. V gave up 6 bases and J gave up 4 bases, with 12 bases separating them. In DNA, the CDR3 is TGTGCCAGCAGATGGGGAGGGGGCACTGAAGCTTTCTTT. This translates into CASRWGGGTEAFF.

This chain links TRBV18 with TRBJ2-4, with 9 bases aligning to TRBD2. Germline CDR1 reads KGHSH; CDR2 reads LQKENI. J was trimmed by 0 bases and V by 2 bases; bases with no gene match: 11. The length of the CDR3 is 19 residues. CDR3 region: CASSPGLAGSELAKNIQYF. In nucleotides, the CDR3 is TGTGCCAGCTCACCAGGGCTAGCGGGGTCGGAACTAGCCAAAAACATTCAGTACTTC. The complete variable domain, with remaining parts taken from reference TRBV18 and TRBJ2-4, reads NAGVMQNPRHLVRRRGQEARLRCSPMKGHSHVYWYRQLPEEGLKFMVYLQKENIIDESGMPKERFSAEFPKEGPSILRIQQVVRGDSAAYFCASSPGLAGSELAKNIQYFGAGTRLSVL.

This clone occurred a few times. The chain uses TRBV11-2 and TRBJ1-1; D is ambiguous. Germline loops: CDR1 SGHAT, CDR2 FQNNGV. The V end lost 5 bases, the J end lost 5 bases, and 15 bases lay between the germline ends. This CDR3 has 14 residues. The CDR3: CASSADPGWTEAFF. The CDR3 coding sequence is TGTGCCAGCAGCGCAGACCCCGGGTGGACTGAAGCTTTCTTT.

The chain uses TRBV27 and TRBJ2-2; 7 nucleotides agree with TRBD1. This CDR3 spans 18 amino acids. The V gene's germline CDR1 is MNHEY and CDR2 SMNVEV (reference sequence). V was clipped by 5 bases and J by 0 bases; unmatched bases: 12. The CDR3 coding sequence is TGTGCCAGCAGTGTACACCCGGACAGGCTTGCGAACACCGGGGAGCTGTTTTTT. It translates to CASSVHPDRLANTGELFF.

The chain recombines TRBV28 with TRBJ2-2; no clear D gene. CDR1 and CDR2 from the germline V gene are MDHEN and SYDVKM. V lost 6 bases, J lost 0 bases, and 8 bases lay in between. This CDR3 contains 14 residues. CDR3 in DNA: TGTGCCAGCAGCCAGGAGACGAACACCGGGGAGCTGTTTTTT. Amino acids: CASSQETNTGELFF.

This chain links TRBV10-3 with TRBJ2-7; D is perhaps TRBD2 (5 bases). This CDR3 spans 14 amino acids. V lost 4 bases and J 5 bases, leaving 15 bases between the germline ends. Looked up from germline, CDR1 is ENHRY and CDR2 is SYGVKD. CDR3 residues: CAISAAGKVDEQYF. The CDR3 nucleotides are TGTGCCATCAGTGCTGCCGGGAAAGTAGACGAGCAGTACTTC.

This clone was found a few times. This rearrangement joins TRBV5-1 to TRBJ2-2; D gene ambiguous. The CDR3 length is 15 residues. Trimming removed 0 bases from V and 7 bases from J, with 13 bases in between. Per the germline V gene, CDR1 is SGHRS and CDR2 is YFSETQ. CDR3 bases: TGCGCCAGCAGCTTGGCCGGCAGGTTGGGCGGGGAGCTGTTTTTT. Translation: CASSLAGRLGGELFF.

The rearrangement uses TRBV2 and TRBJ1-5; 7 nucleotides match TRBD1. Losses at the gene ends were 6 bases for V and 5 bases for J; bases not matched to a gene: 7. The CDR3 length is 14 residues. The germline gives CDR1 SNHLY, CDR2 FYNNEI. The CDR3 is CASSPRRGDQPQHF. CDR3 sequence (DNA): TGTGCCAGCAGCCCCCGCAGGGGGGATCAGCCCCAGCATTTT.

This chain uses TRBV5-1 with TRBJ2-1; 7 bases agree with TRBD2. The CDR3 extends over 13 amino acids. J gave up 5 bases and V 4 bases, and 3 bases lay outside the gene matches. The germline CDR1 and CDR2 sequences are SGHRS and YFSETQ. The DNA for the CDR3 is TGCGCCAGCAGCGTCGGGACTAACAATGAGCAGTTCTTC. Translating it yields CASSVGTNNEQFF.

Written as DNA, the CDR3 is TGTGCCAGCAGTTCACCCCACGATCGAGCCTACAATGAGCAGTTCTTC. This gives the protein CASSSPHDRAYNEQFF. This rearrangement joins TRBV28 to TRBJ2-1; D not resolved. Germline V lookup: CDR1 MDHEN, CDR2 SYDVKM. This CDR3 is built from 16 residues. V was pared by 4 bases and J by 2 bases, with 15 bases between.

The J gene is TRBJ1-3, the V gene TRBV9, with D perhaps TRBD1 (5 bases). Germline V gene sequence: CDR1 SGDLS, CDR2 YYNGEE. This CDR3 comprises 13 residues. V lost 0 bases and J 9 bases, leaving 10 bases between the germline ends. CDR3 loop: CASSVGDGLTIYF. The DNA for the CDR3 is TGTGCCAGCAGCGTAGGGGACGGACTCACCATATATTTT. The full variable domain, completed using reference TRBV9 and TRBJ1-3, is DSGVTQTPKHLITATGQRVTLRCSPRSGDLSVYWYQQSLDQGLQFLIQYYNGEERAKGNILERFSAQQFPDLHSELNLSSLELGDSALYFCASSVGDGLTIYFGEGSWLTVV.

This clone qualifies as medium-sized. V gene TRBV4-3 combines with J gene TRBJ2-3, with 9 bases lining up with TRBD2. The CDR3 length is 20 residues. Germline values: CDR1 LGHNA, CDR2 YSLEER. Losses at the gene ends were 0 bases for V and 0 bases for J; bases not matched to a gene: 13. The CDR3 nucleotides read TGCGCCAGCAGCCAAGATTTGGGTCTAGCGGGGAGGACTAGCACAGATACGCAGTATTTT. It encodes CASSQDLGLAGRTSTDTQYF.

The rearrangement links TRBV10-3 to TRBJ1-2; no clear D gene. Trimming took off 1 base at V and 4 bases at J, with 7 bases between the two ends. The CDR3 is 13 amino acids. Germline assignment: CDR1 ENHRY and CDR2 SYGVKD. The CDR3 DNA reads as TGTGCCATCAGTGAGTGGGATGGCTATGGCTACACCTTC. It yields the protein CAISEWDGYGYTF.

The chain carries TRBV5-4 and TRBJ2-7; the D gene is possibly TRBD1 (6 bases). CDR3 length: 14 residues. Trimming shortened V by 0 bases and J by 5 bases, and 12 bases separated the two germline ends. Germline lookup yields CDR1 SGHNT and CDR2 YYREEE (reference sequence). CDR3 coding DNA: TGTGCCAGCAGCTTGGATCAGGGGTCACACGAGCAGTACTTC. Translated: CASSLDQGSHEQYF.